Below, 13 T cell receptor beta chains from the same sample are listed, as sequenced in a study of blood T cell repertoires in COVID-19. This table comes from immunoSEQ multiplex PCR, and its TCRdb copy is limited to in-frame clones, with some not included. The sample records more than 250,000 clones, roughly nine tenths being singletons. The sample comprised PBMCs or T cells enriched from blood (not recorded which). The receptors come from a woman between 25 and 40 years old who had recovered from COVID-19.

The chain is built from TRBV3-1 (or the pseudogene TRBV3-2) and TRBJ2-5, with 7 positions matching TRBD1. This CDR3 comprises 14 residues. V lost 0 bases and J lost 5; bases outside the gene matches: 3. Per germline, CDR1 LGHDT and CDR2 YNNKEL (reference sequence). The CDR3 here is CASSQEGRGETQYF. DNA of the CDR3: TGTGCCAGCAGCCAAGAGGGCAGGGGGGAGACCCAGTACTTC.

The CDR3 DNA reads TGTGCCAGCAGCTCCGGTCCTAACTCTGGAAACACCATATATTTT. Protein: CASSSGPNSGNTIYF. The chain uses TRBV5-6 and TRBJ1-3; D is undetermined. Germline assignment: CDR1 SGHDT and CDR2 YYEEEE. Trimming removed 3 bases at V and 0 bases at J, with 10 bases between. This CDR3 is built from 15 residues.

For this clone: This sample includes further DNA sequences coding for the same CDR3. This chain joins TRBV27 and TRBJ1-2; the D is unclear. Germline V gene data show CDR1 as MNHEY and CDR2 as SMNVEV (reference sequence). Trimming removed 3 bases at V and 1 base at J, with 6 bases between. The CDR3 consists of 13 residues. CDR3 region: CASSFGGNYGYTF. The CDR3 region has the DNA TGTGCCAGCAGTTTCGGTGGTAACTATGGCTACACCTTC.

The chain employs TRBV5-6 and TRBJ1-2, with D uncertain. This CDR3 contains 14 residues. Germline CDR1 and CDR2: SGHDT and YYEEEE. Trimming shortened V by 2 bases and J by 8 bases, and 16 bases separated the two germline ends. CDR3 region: CASSLARGMWGYTF. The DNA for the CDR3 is TGTGCCAGCAGCTTAGCCCGGGGTATGTGGGGCTACACCTTC.

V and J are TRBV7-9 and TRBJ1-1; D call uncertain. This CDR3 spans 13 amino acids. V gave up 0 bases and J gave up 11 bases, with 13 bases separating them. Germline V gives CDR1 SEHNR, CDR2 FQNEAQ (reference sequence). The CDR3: CASSLAPNPQAFF. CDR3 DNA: TGTGCCAGCAGCTTAGCTCCGAATCCGCAGGCTTTCTTT. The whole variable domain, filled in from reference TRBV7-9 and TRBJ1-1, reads DTGVSQNPRHKITKRGQNVTFRCDPISEHNRLYWYRQTLGQGPEFLTYFQNEAQLEKSRLLSDRFSAERPKGSFSTLEIQRTEQGDSAMYLCASSLAPNPQAFFGQGTRLTVV.

DNA for the CDR3: TGTGCCAGCAGCTCCAGGGGGAATGAAGCTTTCTTT. As protein: CASSSRGNEAFF. J is TRBJ1-1 and V is TRBV7-9, with 7 bases lining up with TRBD1. The CDR3 runs to 12 residues. Losses at the gene ends were 4 bases for V and 7 bases for J; bases not matched to a gene: 3. From germline, CDR1 is SEHNR and CDR2 FQNEAQ (reference sequence).

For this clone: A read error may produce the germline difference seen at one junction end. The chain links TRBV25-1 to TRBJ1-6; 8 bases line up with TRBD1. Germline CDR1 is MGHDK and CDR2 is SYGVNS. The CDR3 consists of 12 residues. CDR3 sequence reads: CASSNPGQAITF. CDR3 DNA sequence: TGTGCCAGCAGTAACCCGGGACAGGCAATTACCTTT.

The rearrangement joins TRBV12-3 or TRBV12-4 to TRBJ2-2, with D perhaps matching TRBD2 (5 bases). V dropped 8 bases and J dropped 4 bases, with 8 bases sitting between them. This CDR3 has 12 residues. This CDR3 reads CASGSPTGELFF. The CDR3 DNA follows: TGTGCCAGCGGGAGCCCCACCGGGGAGCTGTTTTTT.

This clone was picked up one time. The CDR3 here is CASRSTSAYEQYF. DNA for the CDR3: TGTGCCAGCAGATCCACCTCGGCCTACGAGCAGTACTTC. This chain links TRBV12-3 or TRBV12-4 with TRBJ2-7; D remains ambiguous. The CDR3 is made up of 13 amino acids. Trimming took off 6 bases at V and 2 bases at J, with 11 bases between the two ends.

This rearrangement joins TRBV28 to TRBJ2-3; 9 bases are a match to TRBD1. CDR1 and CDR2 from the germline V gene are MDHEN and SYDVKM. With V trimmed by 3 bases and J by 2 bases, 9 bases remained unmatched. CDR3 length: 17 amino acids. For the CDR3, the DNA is TGTGCCAGCAGTTTTCTGTACAGGGACAGGGTCACAGATACGCAGTATTTT. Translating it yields CASSFLYRDRVTDTQYF.

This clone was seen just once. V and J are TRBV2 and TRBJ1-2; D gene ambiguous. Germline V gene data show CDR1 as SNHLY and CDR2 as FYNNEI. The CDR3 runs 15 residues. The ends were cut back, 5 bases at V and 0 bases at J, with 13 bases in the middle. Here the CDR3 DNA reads TGTGCCAGCAGTTCTCGGCCGGAGGCTAACTATGGCTACACCTTC. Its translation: CASSSRPEANYGYTF. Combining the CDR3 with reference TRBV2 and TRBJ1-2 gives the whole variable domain EPEVTQTPSHQVTQMGQEVILRCVPISNHLYFYWYRQILGQKVEFLVSFYNNEISEKSEIFDDQFSVERPDGSNFTLKIRSTKLEDSAMYFCASSSRPEANYGYTFGSGTRLTVV.

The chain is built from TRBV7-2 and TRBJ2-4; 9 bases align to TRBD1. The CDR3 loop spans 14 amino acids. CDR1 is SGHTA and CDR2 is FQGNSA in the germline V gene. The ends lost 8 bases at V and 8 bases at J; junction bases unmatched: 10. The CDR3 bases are TGTGCCAGCCGCATCGGGACAGGGAGTTACATTCAGTACTTC. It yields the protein CASRIGTGSYIQYF. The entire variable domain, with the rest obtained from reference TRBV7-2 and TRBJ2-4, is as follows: GAGVSQSPSNKVTEKGKDVELRCDPISGHTALYWYRQSLGQGLEFLIYFQGNSAPDKSGLPSDRFSAERTGGSVSTLTIQRTQQEDSAVYLCASRIGTGSYIQYFGAGTRLSVL.

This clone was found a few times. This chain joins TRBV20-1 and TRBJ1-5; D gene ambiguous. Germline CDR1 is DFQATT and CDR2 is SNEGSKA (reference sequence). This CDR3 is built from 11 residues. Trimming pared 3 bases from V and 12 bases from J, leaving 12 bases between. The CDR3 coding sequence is TGCAGTGCTAGTGGCGGGGTAGGCCAGCATTTT. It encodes CSASGGVGQHF.